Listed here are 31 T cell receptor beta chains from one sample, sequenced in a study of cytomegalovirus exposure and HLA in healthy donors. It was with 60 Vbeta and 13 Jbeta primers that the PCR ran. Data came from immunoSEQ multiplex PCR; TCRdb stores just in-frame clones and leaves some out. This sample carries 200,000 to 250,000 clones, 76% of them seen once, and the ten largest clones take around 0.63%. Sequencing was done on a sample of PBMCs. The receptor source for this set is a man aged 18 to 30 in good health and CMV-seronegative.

The CDR3 coding sequence is TGTGCCAGCAGCTTAGGCGGGACTAGCGGGAGCTACGAGCAGTACTTC. Protein product: CASSLGGTSGSYEQYF. The chain is built from TRBV7-9 and TRBJ2-7; 14 bases map to TRBD2. CDR1 is SEHNR and CDR2 is FQNEAQ in the germline V gene (reference sequence). V was clipped by 1 base and J by 3 bases; unmatched bases: 2. This CDR3 is built from 16 residues.

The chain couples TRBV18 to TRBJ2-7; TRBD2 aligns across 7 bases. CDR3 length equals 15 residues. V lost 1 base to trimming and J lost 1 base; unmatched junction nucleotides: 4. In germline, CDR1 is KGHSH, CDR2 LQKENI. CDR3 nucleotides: TGTGCCAGCTCACCACGCGGGAGTACATCCTACGAGCAGTACTTC. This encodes CASSPRGSTSYEQYF.

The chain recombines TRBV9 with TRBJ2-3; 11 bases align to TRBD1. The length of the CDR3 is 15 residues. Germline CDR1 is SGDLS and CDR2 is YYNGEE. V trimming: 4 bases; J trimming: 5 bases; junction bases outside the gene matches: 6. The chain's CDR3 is CASSTGQGAGDTQYF. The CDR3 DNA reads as TGTGCCAGCAGCACCGGACAGGGGGCTGGAGATACGCAGTATTTT.

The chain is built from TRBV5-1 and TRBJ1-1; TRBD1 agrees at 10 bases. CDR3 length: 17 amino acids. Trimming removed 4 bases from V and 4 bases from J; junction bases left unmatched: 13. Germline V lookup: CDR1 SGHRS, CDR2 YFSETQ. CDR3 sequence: CASSTRQGATVFTEAFF. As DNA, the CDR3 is TGCGCCAGCAGCACAAGACAGGGGGCGACGGTTTTCACTGAAGCTTTCTTT.

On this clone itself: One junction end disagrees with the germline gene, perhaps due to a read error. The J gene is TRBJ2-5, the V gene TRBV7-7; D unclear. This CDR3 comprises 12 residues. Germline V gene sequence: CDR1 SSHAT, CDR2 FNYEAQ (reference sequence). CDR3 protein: CASSTIGETQYF. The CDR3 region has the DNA TGTGCTAGCAGCACGATCGGAGAGACCCAGTACTTC.

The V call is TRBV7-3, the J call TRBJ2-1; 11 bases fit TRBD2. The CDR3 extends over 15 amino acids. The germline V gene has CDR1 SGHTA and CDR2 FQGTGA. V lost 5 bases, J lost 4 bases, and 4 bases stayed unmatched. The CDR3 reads CASSMTSGTYNEQFF. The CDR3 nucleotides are TGTGCCAGCAGCATGACTAGCGGGACATACAATGAGCAGTTCTTC.

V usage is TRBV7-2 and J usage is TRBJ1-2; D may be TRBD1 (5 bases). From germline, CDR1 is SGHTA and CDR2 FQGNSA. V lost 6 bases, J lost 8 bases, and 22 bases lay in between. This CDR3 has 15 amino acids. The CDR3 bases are TGTGCCAGCAGAGGGACGGGAGTCCTCGAAATGGGCTACACCTTC. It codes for CASRGTGVLEMGYTF.

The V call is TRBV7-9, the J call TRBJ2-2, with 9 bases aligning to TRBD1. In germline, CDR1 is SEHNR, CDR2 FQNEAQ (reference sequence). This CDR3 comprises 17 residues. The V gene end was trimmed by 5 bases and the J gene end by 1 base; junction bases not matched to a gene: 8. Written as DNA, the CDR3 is TGTGCCAGCAGCCCGGACCCGGGACAGGGGAACACCGGGGAGCTGTTTTTT. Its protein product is CASSPDPGQGNTGELFF.

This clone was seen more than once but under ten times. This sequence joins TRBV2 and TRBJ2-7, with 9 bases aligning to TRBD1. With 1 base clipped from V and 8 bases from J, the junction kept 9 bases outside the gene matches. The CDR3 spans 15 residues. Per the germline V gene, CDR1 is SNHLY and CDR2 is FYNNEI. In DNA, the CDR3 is TGTGCCAGCAGTGAAGGGCCGGGACAGGGTGTGAAGCAGTACTTC. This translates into CASSEGPGQGVKQYF.

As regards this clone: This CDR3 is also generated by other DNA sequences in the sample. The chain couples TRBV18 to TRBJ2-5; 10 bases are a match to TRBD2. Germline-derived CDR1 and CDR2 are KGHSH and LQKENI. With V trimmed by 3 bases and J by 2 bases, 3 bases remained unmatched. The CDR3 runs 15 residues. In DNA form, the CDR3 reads TGTGCCAGCTCACCTCTAGCGGGGGCACAAGAGACCCAGTACTTC. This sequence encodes CASSPLAGAQETQYF.

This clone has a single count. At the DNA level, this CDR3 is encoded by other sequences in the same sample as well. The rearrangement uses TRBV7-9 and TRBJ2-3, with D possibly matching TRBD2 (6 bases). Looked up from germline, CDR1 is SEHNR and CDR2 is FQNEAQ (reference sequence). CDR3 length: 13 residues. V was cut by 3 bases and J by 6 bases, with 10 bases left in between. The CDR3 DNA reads TGTGCCAGCAGCTTGGAGGGGACGGATACGCAGTATTTT. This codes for CASSLEGTDTQYF.

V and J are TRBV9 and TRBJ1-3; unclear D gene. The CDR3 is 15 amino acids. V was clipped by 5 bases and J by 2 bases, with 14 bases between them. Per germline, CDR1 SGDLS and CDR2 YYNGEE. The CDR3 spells CASSREWRAGNTIYF. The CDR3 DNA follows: TGTGCCAGCAGTCGGGAGTGGAGAGCTGGAAACACCATATATTTT. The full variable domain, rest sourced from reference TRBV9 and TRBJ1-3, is DSGVTQTPKHLITATGQRVTLRCSPRSGDLSVYWYQQSLDQGLQFLIQYYNGEERAKGNILERFSAQQFPDLHSELNLSSLELGDSALYFCASSREWRAGNTIYFGEGSWLTVV.

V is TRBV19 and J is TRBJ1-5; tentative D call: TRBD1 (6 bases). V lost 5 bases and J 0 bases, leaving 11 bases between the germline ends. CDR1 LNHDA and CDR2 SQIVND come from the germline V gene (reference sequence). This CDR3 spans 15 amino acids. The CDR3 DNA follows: TGTGCCAGTAGTTTATGGACAGATAGCAATCAGCCCCAGCATTTT. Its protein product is CASSLWTDSNQPQHF.

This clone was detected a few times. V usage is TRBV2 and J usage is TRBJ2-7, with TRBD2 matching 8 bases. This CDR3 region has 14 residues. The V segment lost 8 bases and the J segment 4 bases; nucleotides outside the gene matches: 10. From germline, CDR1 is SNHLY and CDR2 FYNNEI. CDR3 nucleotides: TGTGCCAGCGGAATGGCGGGAGGTCCATACGAGCAGTACTTC. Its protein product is CASGMAGGPYEQYF. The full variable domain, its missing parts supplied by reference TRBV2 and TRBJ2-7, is EPEVTQTPSHQVTQMGQEVILRCVPISNHLYFYWYRQILGQKVEFLVSFYNNEISEKSEIFDDQFSVERPDGSNFTLKIRSTKLEDSAMYFCASGMAGGPYEQYFGPGTRLTVT.

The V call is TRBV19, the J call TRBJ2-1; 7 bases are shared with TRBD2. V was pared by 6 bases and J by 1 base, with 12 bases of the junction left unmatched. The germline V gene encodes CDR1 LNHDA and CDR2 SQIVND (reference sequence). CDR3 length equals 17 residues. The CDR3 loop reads CASSPRAGEGSYNEQFF. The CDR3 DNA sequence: TGTGCCAGTAGCCCTCGGGCGGGAGAAGGGTCCTACAATGAGCAGTTCTTC.

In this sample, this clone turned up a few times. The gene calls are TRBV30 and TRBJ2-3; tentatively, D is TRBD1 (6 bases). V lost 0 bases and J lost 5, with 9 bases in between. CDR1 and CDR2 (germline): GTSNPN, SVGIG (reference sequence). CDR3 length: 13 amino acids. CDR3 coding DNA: TGTGCCTGGAGTGTACAAGGGGGAGATACGCAGTATTTT. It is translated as CAWSVQGGDTQYF.

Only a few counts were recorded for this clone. This chain's CDR3 is CASSPPDREDTDTQYF. In DNA form, the CDR3 reads TGTGCCAGCAGTCCCCCGGACAGGGAAGATACAGATACGCAGTATTTT. V and J are TRBV28 and TRBJ2-3, with 8 bases matching TRBD1. Germline V CDR1 and CDR2: MDHEN, SYDVKM. Trimming cost V 5 bases and J 3 bases; bases outside gene matches: 10. The CDR3 loop spans 16 amino acids.

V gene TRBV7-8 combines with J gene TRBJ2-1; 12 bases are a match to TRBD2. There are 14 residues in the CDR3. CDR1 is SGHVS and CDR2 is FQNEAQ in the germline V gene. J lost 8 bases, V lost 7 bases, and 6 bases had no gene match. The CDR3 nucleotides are TGTGCCAGCAACCTAGCGGGAGGGGTCCATGAGCAGTTCTTC. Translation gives CASNLAGGVHEQFF.

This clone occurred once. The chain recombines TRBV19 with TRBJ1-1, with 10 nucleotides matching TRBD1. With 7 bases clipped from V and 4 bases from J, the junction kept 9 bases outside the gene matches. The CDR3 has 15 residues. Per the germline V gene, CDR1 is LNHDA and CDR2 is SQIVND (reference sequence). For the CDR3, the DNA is TGTGCCAGTACTTACCGGGACAGGGGATTCACTGAAGCTTTCTTT. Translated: CASTYRDRGFTEAFF.

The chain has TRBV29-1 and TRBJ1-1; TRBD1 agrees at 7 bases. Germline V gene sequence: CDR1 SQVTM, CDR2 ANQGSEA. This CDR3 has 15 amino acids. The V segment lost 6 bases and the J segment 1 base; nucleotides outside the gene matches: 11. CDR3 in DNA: TGCAGCGTAGACCGACAGGGCTGGGGGAACACTGAAGCTTTCTTT. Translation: CSVDRQGWGNTEAFF.

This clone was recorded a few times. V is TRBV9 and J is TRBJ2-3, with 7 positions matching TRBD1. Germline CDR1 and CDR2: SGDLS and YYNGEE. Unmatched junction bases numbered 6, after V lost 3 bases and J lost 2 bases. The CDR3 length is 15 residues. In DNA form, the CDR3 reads TGTGCCAGCAGCGGAAGACAGGGAGCCACAGATACGCAGTATTTT. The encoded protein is CASSGRQGATDTQYF.

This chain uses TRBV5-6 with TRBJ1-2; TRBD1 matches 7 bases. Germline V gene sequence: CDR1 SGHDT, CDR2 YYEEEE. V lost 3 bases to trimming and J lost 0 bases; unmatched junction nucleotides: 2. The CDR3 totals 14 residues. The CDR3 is CASSSGQPNYGYTF. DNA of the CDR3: TGTGCCAGCAGCTCGGGACAGCCTAACTATGGCTACACCTTC.

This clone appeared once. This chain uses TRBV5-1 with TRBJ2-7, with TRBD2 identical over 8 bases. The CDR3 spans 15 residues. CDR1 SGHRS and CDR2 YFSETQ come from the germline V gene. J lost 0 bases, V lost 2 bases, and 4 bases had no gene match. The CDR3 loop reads CASSFNSGNSYEQYF. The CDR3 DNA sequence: TGCGCCAGCAGCTTTAATAGCGGGAACTCCTACGAGCAGTACTTC.

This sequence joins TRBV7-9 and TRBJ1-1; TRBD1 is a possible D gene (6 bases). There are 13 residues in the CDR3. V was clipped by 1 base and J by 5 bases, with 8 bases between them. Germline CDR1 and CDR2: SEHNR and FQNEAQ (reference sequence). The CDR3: CASSLEGETEAFF. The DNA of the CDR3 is TGTGCCAGCAGCTTAGAGGGGGAAACTGAAGCTTTCTTT.

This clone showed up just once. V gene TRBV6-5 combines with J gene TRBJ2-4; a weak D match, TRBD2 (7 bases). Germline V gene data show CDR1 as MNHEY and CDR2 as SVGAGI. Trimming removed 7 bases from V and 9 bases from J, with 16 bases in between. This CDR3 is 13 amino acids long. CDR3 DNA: TGTGCCAGCAAGATAGGACTAGGGGGCATTCAGTACTTC. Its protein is CASKIGLGGIQYF.

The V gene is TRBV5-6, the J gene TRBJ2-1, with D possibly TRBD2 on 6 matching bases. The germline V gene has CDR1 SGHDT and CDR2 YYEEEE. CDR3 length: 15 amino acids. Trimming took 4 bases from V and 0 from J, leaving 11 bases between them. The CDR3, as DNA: TGTGCCAGCAGCACAAGCGGGCGCTCCTACAATGAGCAGTTCTTC. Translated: CASSTSGRSYNEQFF.

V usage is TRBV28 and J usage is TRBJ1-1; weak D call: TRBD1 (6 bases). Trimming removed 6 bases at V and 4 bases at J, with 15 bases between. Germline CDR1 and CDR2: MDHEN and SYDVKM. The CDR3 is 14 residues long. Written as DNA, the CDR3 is TGTGCCAGCAGGGAACAGGGTGTTTTCACTGAAGCTTTCTTT. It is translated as CASREQGVFTEAFF.

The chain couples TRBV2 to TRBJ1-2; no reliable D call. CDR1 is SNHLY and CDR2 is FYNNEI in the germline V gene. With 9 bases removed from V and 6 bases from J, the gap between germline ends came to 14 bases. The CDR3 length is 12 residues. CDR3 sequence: CASVLSRNGYTF. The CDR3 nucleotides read TGTGCCAGTGTACTCTCAAGAAATGGCTACACCTTC.

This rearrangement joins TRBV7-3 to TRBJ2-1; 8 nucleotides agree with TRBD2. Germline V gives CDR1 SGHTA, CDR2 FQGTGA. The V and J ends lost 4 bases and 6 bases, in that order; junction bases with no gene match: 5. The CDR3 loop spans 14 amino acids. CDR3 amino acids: CASSSGLESNEQFF. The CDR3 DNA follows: TGTGCCAGCAGCTCGGGACTAGAAAGCAATGAGCAGTTCTTC.

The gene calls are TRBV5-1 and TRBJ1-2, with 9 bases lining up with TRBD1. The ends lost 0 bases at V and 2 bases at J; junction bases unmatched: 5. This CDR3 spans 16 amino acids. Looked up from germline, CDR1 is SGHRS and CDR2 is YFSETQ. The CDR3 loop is CASSLEVGTGNYGYTF. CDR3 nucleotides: TGCGCCAGCAGCTTGGAAGTCGGGACAGGGAACTATGGCTACACCTTC.

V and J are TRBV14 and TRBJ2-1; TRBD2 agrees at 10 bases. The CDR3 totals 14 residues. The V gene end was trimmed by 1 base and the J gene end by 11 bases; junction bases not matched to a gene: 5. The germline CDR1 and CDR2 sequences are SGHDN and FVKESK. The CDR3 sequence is CASSQGLAGLKQFF. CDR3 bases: TGTGCCAGCAGCCAAGGACTAGCGGGCCTAAAGCAGTTCTTC.